What follows describes a single T cell receptor beta chain. Its target is unknown. The protocol was immunoSEQ multiplex PCR, while the TCRdb copy is restricted to in-frame clones and leaves out a portion. The table shows more than 35,000 clones, with around 85% occurring only once. These data originate in a study of radiotherapy plus CTLA-4 blockade in lung cancer. On the study more broadly: About 20% of patients responded objectively, and roughly 30% achieved disease control. Study-wide results and limits: In blood, tumor-derived TCR clones expanded after radiotherapy plus ipilimumab. Interferon-beta and early blood T cell clone dynamics reportedly predicted response best.

The study treated chemo-refractory metastatic non-small-cell lung cancer patients with focal radiation plus ipilimumab CTLA-4 blockade. Per germline, CDR1 SGHTA and CDR2 FQGNSA. The V and J ends lost 5 bases and 5 bases respectively, with 21 bases between them. The length of the CDR3 is 16 residues. The chain has TRBV7-2 and TRBJ1-2; perhaps TRBD1 as D (6 bases). Specimen: peripheral blood, collected from a patient treated with radiotherapy plus ipilimumab. This TCR derives from a human donor with non-small cell lung cancer who had stable disease on radiotherapy plus ipilimumab. CDR3 in amino acids: CASSPRGSGGFYGYTF. The CDR3 DNA reads as TGTGCCAGCAGCCCTAGGGGCAGTGGGGGCTTTTATGGCTACACCTTC.